The 8 T cell receptor beta chains in this list originate from one sample, sequenced in a study of Siglec-9 on CD8 T cells in melanoma. Here immunoSEQ multiplex PCR was the method, and the copy in TCRdb shows in-frame clones only, minus some. The sample lists 25,000 to 30,000 clones, 80% occurring once. The sequencing sample was made of Siglec-9- CD8+ T cells sorted from blood. These receptors all come from a human donor in good health.

The V gene is TRBV2, the J gene TRBJ2-1; the D call may be TRBD1 or TRBD2 (5 bases each). Germline-derived CDR1 and CDR2 are SNHLY and FYNNEI. There are 14 residues in the CDR3. V dropped 2 bases and J dropped 13 bases, with 18 bases sitting between them. CDR3 DNA sequence: TGTGCCAGCAGTGAATGGGTCGGGGACGGTGCTCAGTTCTTC. Protein: CASSEWVGDGAQFF.

V and J are TRBV6-1 and TRBJ2-7; D is tentatively TRBD1 or TRBD2 (5 bases each). V was clipped by 6 bases and J by 0 bases, with 9 bases between them. The CDR3 totals 13 residues. From germline, CDR1 is MNHNS and CDR2 SASEGT. The CDR3 region has the DNA TGTGCCAGCAGGTGGGGGAGCTCCTACGAGCAGTACTTC. The encoded protein is CASRWGSSYEQYF.

This chain joins TRBV27 and TRBJ1-5; D unresolved. Trimming shortened V by 3 bases and J by 7 bases, and 10 bases separated the two germline ends. The CDR3 extends over 13 amino acids. Germline CDR1 reads MNHEY; CDR2 reads SMNVEV (reference sequence). CDR3 region: CASSLVGEQPQHF. The CDR3 bases are TGTGCCAGCAGTTTGGTGGGAGAGCAGCCCCAGCATTTT.

This CDR3 reads CASSRLPKSYEQYF. DNA of the CDR3: TGTGCCAGCAGCCGCTTGCCGAAAAGCTACGAGCAGTACTTC. This rearrangement joins TRBV11-2 to TRBJ2-7, with no clear D. This CDR3 is built from 14 residues. Germline loops: CDR1 SGHAT, CDR2 FQNNGV. The germline V and J ends were trimmed by 5 bases and 3 bases, with 14 bases remaining between them.

The rearrangement uses TRBV7-2 and TRBJ1-1; no reliable D call. The V gene's germline CDR1 is SGHTA and CDR2 FQGNSA. The CDR3 extends over 13 amino acids. Trimming stripped 0 bases from V and 2 bases from J, with 4 bases between. DNA for the CDR3: TGTGCCAGCAGCTTAGCCTATAACACTGAAGCTTTCTTT. Its translation is CASSLAYNTEAFF.

V usage is TRBV7-9 and J usage is TRBJ1-1; D is undetermined. CDR1 is SEHNR, CDR2 FQNEAQ, per germline (reference sequence). CDR3 length equals 15 residues. V lost 5 bases to trimming and J lost 1 base, with 14 bases between them. CDR3 sequence: CASSPILYANTEAFF. The DNA for the CDR3 is TGTGCCAGCAGCCCGATACTCTATGCGAACACTGAAGCTTTCTTT.

This clone was observed a single time. The CDR3 DNA is TGTGCCAGCAGCCATTCGGGGCGGGAGAGCTCCTACAATGAGCAGTTCTTC. Amino acids: CASSHSGRESSYNEQFF. The gene calls are TRBV4-2 and TRBJ2-1, with 7 nucleotides matching TRBD2. Germline CDR1 LGHNA, CDR2 YNFKEQ. V shed 3 bases, J shed 0 bases, and the junction held 8 bases outside the gene matches. The CDR3 runs to 17 residues.

The CDR3 here is CASSIFTATLTYGYTF. The CDR3 DNA reads TGTGCCAGTAGTATTTTCACGGCCACCCTAACCTATGGCTACACCTTC. The V and J genes are TRBV19 and TRBJ1-2; D unresolved. CDR1 LNHDA and CDR2 SQIVND come from the germline V gene (reference sequence). The length of the CDR3 is 16 residues. Trimming stripped 3 bases from V and 4 bases from J, with 18 bases between.